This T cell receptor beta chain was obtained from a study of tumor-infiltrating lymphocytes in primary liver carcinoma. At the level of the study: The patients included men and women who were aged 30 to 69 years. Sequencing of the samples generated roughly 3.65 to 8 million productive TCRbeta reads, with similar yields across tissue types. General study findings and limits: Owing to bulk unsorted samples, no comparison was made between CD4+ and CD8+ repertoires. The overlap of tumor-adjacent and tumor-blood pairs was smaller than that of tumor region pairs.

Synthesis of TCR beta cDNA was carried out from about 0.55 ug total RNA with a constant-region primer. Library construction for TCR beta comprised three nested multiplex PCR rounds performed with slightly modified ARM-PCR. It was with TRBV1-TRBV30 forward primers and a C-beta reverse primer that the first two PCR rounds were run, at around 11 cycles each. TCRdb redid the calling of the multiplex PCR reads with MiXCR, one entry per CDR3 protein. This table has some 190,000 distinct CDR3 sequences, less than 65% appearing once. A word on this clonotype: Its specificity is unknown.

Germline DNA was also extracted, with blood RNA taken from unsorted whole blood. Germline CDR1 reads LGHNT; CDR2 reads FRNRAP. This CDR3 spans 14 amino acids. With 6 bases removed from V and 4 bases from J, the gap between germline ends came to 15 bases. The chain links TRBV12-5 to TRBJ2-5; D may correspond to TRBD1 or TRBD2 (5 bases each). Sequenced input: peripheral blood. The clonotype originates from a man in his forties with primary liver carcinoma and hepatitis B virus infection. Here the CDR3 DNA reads TGTGCTAGTGGCGGGATTACGGGGCGAGAGACCCAGTACTTC. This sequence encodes CASGGITGRETQYF.